This TCR beta chain derives from a study of T cell repertoires in cytomegalovirus infection. Study in general: Both CMV infection and a matching HLA type were indicated by public TCR beta signatures. Study-level results: The ex vivo response was dominated by HLA-C-restricted CMV-specific TCR beta clonotypes.

Looked up from germline, CDR1 is DFQATT and CDR2 is SNEGSKA (reference sequence). The junction had 14 bases not matched to a gene; V was cut back by 6 bases and J by 5 bases. The CDR3 has 15 residues. As for this clonotype: The antigen is not known.

TCRdb reprocessed the reads with MiXCR, giving one entry per CDR3 protein. The sample has a few hundred thousand distinct CDR3 sequences; approximately 15% are singletons. V gene TRBV20-1 combines with J gene TRBJ2-3; 7 nucleotides match TRBD1. The sequencing input was CD8+ T cells from PBMCs. This sequence originates from a human donor in good health (CMV status not recorded). Some clones in this sample may be carry-over from other donors' samples. The CDR3 DNA sequence: TGCAGTGCACCCGACAGGGAAGGGCACCTAGATACGCAGTATTTT. It translates to CSAPDREGHLDTQYF.